This is a list of T cell receptor beta chains from one sample in a study of blood T cell repertoires in COVID-19. The data were produced by immunoSEQ multiplex PCR, yet TCRdb's version contains in-frame clones alone and is incomplete. There are roughly 150,000 clones in the sample; around 86% occur only once, and around 6.1% lies in the top ten. Sequenced: peripheral blood. The receptors originated from a man at least 80 years old with acute or convalescent COVID-19. CDR3s include the opening cysteine and the closing phenylalanine or tryptophan. Fields, in order: clone size, V gene, D gene, J gene, CDR3 protein. D genes are given only for firm matches. Clone size is given for some rows only: seen once, a few or many times, or a class if the clone is expanded.

>NA|TRBV4-1|NA|TRBJ2-3
CASSQAGFTDTQYF
>NA|TRBV19|TRBD1|TRBJ1-2
CASSNEAGTGDYGYTF
>few|TRBV7-9|NA|TRBJ2-6
CASSWGSSGANVLTF
>NA|TRBV7-6|NA|TRBJ2-1
CASSLAGSEQFF
>NA|TRBV2|TRBD1|TRBJ2-2
CATGQGNTGELFF
>NA|TRBV5-1|NA|TRBJ2-2
CASRRAENTGELFF
>once|TRBV6-5|NA|TRBJ2-7
CASRRDTRGGYEQYF
>NA|TRBV27|NA|TRBJ2-1
CTSSLRGYYNEQFF
>NA|TRBV28|NA|TRBJ2-1
CASTELNEQFF
>NA|TRBV7-9|NA|TRBJ2-7
CASIPLEAATYEQYF
>NA|TRBV19|TRBD1|TRBJ2-7
CASSTDRGGYEQYF
>NA|TRBV24-1|NA|TRBJ2-5
CATSDRRTVQETQYF
>NA|TRBV7-9|NA|TRBJ2-5
CASSLRSGYEETQYF
>NA|TRBV25-1|TRBD1|TRBJ1-6
CASSPGQGRAPLHF
>NA|TRBV5-1|NA|TRBJ1-4
CASSITGTTNEKLFF
>NA|TRBV5-1|NA|TRBJ1-2
CASSLNADPGYGYTF
>NA|TRBV7-2|TRBD1|TRBJ1-2
CASSVGQGAGYTF
>NA|TRBV5-4|TRBD1|TRBJ1-2
CASSLRQGSYGYTF
>NA|TRBV12-3/TRBV12-4|NA|TRBJ2-5
CASSWAEVETQYF
>NA|TRBV4-1|NA|TRBJ1-5
CASSQMGRGALSNQPQHF
>NA|TRBV28|TRBD2|TRBJ2-3
CASNIGLAGYTDTQYF
>NA|TRBV25-1|NA|TRBJ2-3
CASSEFDWNRGTQYF
>NA|TRBV11-2|NA|TRBJ1-6
CASIGQSNSPLHF
>NA|TRBV6-5|TRBD1|TRBJ1-2
CASSRADRDYGYTF
>NA|TRBV2|TRBD1|TRBJ1-1
CASGTGGHTEAFF
>NA|TRBV7-2|NA|TRBJ1-5
CASSLGAGVGNQPQHF
>NA|TRBV19|TRBD1|TRBJ1-5
CASSTDRGRSQPQHF
>once|TRBV5-1|TRBD1|TRBJ1-2
CASSPGTVLSNGYTF
>NA|TRBV5-1|NA|TRBJ1-1
CASSLYQANTEAFF
>NA|TRBV28|NA|TRBJ1-2
CASSFASDYGYTF
>NA|TRBV4-1|NA|TRBJ2-7
CASSQASEQYF
>NA|TRBV3-1/TRBV3-2|TRBD1|TRBJ1-2
CASSQSRTGFGGYTF
>NA|TRBV28|NA|TRBJ1-2
CASSPDRLYGYTF
>NA|TRBV18|TRBD1|TRBJ1-4
CASSRGQLATNEKLFF
>NA|TRBV29-1|NA|TRBJ2-3
CSVQRAQRRSTDTQYF
>NA|TRBV18|NA|TRBJ2-3
CASSPRSWSREDTQYF
>NA|TRBV7-8|NA|TRBJ2-7
CASSLMRANSYEQYF
>NA|TRBV11-2|NA|TRBJ1-4
CASSSTGINEKLFF
>NA|TRBV5-1|TRBD1|TRBJ1-4
CASSLWTGTNEKLFF
>NA|TRBV19|NA|TRBJ2-3
CASSAIQGVTDTQYF
>NA|TRBV20-1|TRBD1|TRBJ2-1
CSAKDREQFF